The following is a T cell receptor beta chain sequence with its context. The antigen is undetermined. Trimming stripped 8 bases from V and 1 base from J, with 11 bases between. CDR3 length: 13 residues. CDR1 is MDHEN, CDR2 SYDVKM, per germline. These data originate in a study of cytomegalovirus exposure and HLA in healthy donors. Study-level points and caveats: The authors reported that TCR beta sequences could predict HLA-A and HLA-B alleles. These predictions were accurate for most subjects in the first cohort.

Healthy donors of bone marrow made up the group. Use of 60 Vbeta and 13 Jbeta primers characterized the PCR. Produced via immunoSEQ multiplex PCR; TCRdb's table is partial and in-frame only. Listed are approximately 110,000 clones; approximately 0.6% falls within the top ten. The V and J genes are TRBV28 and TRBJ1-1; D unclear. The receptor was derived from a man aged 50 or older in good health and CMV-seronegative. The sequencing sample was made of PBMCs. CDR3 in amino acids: CASRGSSNTEAFF. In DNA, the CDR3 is TGTGCCAGCCGTGGCAGTTCGAACACTGAAGCTTTCTTT.